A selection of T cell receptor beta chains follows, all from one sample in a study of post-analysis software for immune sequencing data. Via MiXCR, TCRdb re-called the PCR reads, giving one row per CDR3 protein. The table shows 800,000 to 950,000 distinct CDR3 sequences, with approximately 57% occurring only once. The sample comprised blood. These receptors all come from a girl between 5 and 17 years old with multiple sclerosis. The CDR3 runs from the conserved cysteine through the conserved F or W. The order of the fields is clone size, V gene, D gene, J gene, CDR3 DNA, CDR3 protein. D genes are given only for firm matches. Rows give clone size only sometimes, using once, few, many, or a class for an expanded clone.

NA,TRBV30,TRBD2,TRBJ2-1,TGTGCCTGGACTAGCGGGGGTCTAACGGGTGAGCAGTTCTTC,CAWTSGGLTGEQFF
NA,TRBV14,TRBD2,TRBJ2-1,TGTGCCAGCAGCCAAGTTAAGGTGAGCGGGAGGACCTACAATGAGCAGTTCTTC,CASSQVKVSGRTYNEQFF
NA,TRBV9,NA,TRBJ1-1,TGTGCCAGCAGTGTAGTCGGGGTAGGCACTGAAGCTTTCTTT,CASSVVGVGTEAFF
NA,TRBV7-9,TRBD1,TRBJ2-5,TGTGCCAGCAGCGTTGGGACAGGGACGGTGGAGACCCAGTACTTC,CASSVGTGTVETQYF
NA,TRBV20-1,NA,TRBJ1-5,TGCAGTGCTAGGATTCCGGGACAAAATAGCAATCAGCCCCAGCATTTT,CSARIPGQNSNQPQHF
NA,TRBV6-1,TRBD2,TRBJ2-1,TGTGCCAGCAGGACGGCCCCCGGGACTAGCGGGAGCAATGAGCAGTTCTTC,CASRTAPGTSGSNEQFF
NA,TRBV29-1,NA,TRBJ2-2,TGCAGCGTTGAAGATCGGAAGGGGCAGGGCACCGGGGAGCTGTTTTTT,CSVEDRKGQGTGELFF
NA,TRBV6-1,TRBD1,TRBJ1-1,TGTGCCAGCAGTGATCGACAGGGTGGGGCTGAAGCTTTCTTT,CASSDRQGGAEAFF
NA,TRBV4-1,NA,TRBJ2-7,TGCGCCAGCAGCCAACAGGGCCGCTACGAGCAGTACTTC,CASSQQGRYEQYF
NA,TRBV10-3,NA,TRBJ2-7,TGTGCCATCAGTGAGTTGGACCGACTCGCGACCTACGAGCAGTACTTC,CAISELDRLATYEQYF
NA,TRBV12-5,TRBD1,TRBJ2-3,TGTGCTAGTGGTTTATCAGGGGGCGCCGAAGATACGCAGTATTTT,CASGLSGGAEDTQYF
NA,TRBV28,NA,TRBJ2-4,TGTGCCAGCGCTTTGGGGCAACTACTAGCCAAAAACATTCAGTACTTC,CASALGQLLAKNIQYF
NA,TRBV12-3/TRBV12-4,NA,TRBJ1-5,TGTGCCAGCAGGGGGAAAGAATATAGCAATCAGCCCCAGCATTTT,CASRGKEYSNQPQHF
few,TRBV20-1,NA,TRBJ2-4,TGCAGTGCTAGAGATCGAGAAGACCTCCTAGACATTCAGTACTTC,CSARDREDLLDIQYF
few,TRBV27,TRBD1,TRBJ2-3,TGTGCCAGCAGTCCCCAGACAGGGTACGGCACAGATACGCAGTATTTT,CASSPQTGYGTDTQYF
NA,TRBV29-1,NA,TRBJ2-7,TGCAGCGCCGGTGGGTTAGGGGGACCCTACGAGCAGTACTTC,CSAGGLGGPYEQYF
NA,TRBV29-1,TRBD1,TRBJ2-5,TGCAGCGTTGTGACAGGGGGCAGTGAGACCCAGTACTTC,CSVVTGGSETQYF
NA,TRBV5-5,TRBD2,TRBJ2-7,TGTGCCAGCAGCTCAAGGACTAGCGGGAGTATCTACGAGCAGTACTTC,CASSSRTSGSIYEQYF
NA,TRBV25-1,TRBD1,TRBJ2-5,TGTGCCAGCAGTAACCAGGGACAGCCCCAAGAGACCCAGTACTTC,CASSNQGQPQETQYF
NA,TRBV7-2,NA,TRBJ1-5,TGTGCCAGCAGCTTAGAGTCCGGGTTCCCCAGGCCCCAGCATTTT,CASSLESGFPRPQHF
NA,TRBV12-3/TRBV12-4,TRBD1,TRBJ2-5,TGTGCCAGCAGTGAAGGGACAGGGCAAGAGACCCAGTACTTC,CASSEGTGQETQYF
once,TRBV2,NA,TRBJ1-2,TGTGCCAGCAGTGAGGACAGACAGAACTATGGTTACACCTTC,CASSEDRQNYGYTF
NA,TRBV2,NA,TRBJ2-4,TGTGCCAGCAGTTCTAGCGACATTCAGTACTTC,CASSSSDIQYF
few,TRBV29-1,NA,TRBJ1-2,TGCAGCTACGCACCGGGGAACTATGGCTACACCTTC,CSYAPGNYGYTF
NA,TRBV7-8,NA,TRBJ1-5,TGTGCCAGCAGCCCACGACGGAACCAGCACAATCAGCCCCAGCATTTT,CASSPRRNQHNQPQHF
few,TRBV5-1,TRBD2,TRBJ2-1,TGCGCCAGCAGCTTGGTACCCGGGAGGGACAATGAGCAGTTCTTC,CASSLVPGRDNEQFF
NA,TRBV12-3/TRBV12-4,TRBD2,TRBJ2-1,TGTGCCAGCAGTTTGAGGGAGGGGCGTGAGGAGCAGTTCTTC,CASSLREGREEQFF
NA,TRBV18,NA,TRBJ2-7,TGTGCCAGCTCCATGGACCGAGCCTACGAGCAGTACTTC,CASSMDRAYEQYF
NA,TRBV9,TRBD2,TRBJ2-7,TGTGCCAGCACATTGGGGTGGACTAGGACCGAGCAGTACTTC,CASTLGWTRTEQYF
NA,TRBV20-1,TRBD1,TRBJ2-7,TGCAGTGCTACCCCCGGGACAGGGTCCTACGAGCAGTACTTC,CSATPGTGSYEQYF
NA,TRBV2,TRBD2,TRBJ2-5,TGTGCCAGCAGTGACGCAGCGGGAGGGCCACAGACCCAGTACTTC,CASSDAAGGPQTQYF
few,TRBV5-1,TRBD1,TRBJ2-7,TGCGCTAGCAGCTTGCAAGGACAGGGCCCTTCCTACGAGCAGTACTTC,CASSLQGQGPSYEQYF
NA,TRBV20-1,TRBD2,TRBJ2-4,TGCAGTGCTAGAGATAGCGGGCGGACCTCTATTACCAAAAACATTCAGTACTTC,CSARDSGRTSITKNIQYF
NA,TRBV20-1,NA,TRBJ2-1,TGCAGTGCTAGTCGGGACCCCCTGGTCAATGAGCAGTTCTTC,CSASRDPLVNEQFF
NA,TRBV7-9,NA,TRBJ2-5,TGTGCCAGCAGTCGACTAGGGACAGCAGAGACCCAGTACTTC,CASSRLGTAETQYF
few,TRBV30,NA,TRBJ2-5,TGTGCCTGGAGCTCGGGTAACGAAGAGACCCAGTACTTC,CAWSSGNEETQYF
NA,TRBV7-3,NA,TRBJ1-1,TGTGCCAGCAGCTCCGGGTCGACTGAAGCTTTCTTT,CASSSGSTEAFF
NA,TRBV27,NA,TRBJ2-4,TGTGCCAGCAGTTCCCCCCCACCGGCCAAAAACATTCAGTACTTC,CASSSPPPAKNIQYF
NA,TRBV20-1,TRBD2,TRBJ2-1,TGCAGTGCCTCCCTAGCGGGAGCCATTGAGCAGTTCTTC,CSASLAGAIEQFF
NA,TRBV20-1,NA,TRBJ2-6,TGCAGTGCGAAACAGAGCTCTGGGGCCAACGTCCTGACTTTC,CSAKQSSGANVLTF
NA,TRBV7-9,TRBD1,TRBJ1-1,TGTGCCAGCAGCTTCCAGGGGGCCGGGTTCGTGGACACTGAAGCTTTCTTT,CASSFQGAGFVDTEAFF
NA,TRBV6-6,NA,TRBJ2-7,TGTGCCAGCAGTTACCCCGTAGGAGTGGGGTCCTACGAGCAGTACTTC,CASSYPVGVGSYEQYF
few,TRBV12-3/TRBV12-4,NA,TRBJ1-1,TGTGCCAGCAGTTTATCTCCAGACACTGAAGCTTTCTTT,CASSLSPDTEAFF
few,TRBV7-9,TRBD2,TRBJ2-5,TGTGCCAGCAGCCCCTGGTCGACTAGCGGGAAGGTGCAGCAGTACTTC,CASSPWSTSGKVQQYF
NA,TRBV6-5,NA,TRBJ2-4,TGTGCCAGCAGTACCCCGGCAGGGGCCGAAAACATTCAGTACTTC,CASSTPAGAENIQYF
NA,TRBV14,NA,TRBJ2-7,TGTGCCAGCAGCCAAGCAGCCTCTAGTTGCTACGAGCAGTACTTC,CASSQAASSCYEQYF
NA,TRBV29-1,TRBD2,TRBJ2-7,TGCAGCGTTGTTCAATATGGGACTAGCGGGAGAGGAGGCGAGCAGTACTTC,CSVVQYGTSGRGGEQYF
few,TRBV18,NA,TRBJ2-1,TGTGCCAGCTCATACTACAGGCCCGGGGCCTACAATGAGCAGTTCTTC,CASSYYRPGAYNEQFF
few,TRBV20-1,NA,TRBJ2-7,TGCAGTGCTAGAGGCAGGGCCCAGGGCGTTGGCTACGAGCAGTACTTC,CSARGRAQGVGYEQYF
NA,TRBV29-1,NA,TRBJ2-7,TGCAGCGTTCTCACACGAGACTACGAGCAGTACTTC,CSVLTRDYEQYF
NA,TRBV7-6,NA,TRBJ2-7,TGTGCCAGCACCCAGGGGCGGGAGAGTAACGAGCAGTACTTC,CASTQGRESNEQYF
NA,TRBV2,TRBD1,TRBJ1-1,TGTGCCAGCAGGAGGGACAGATGGAACACTGAAGCTTTCTTT,CASRRDRWNTEAFF
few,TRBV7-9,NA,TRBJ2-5,TGTGCCAGCAGCTTGCCGAAGAGTAGGGCGGGTCAAGAGACCCAGTACTTC,CASSLPKSRAGQETQYF
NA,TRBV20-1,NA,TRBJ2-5,TGCAGTGGGGGGCTAGCCGGGGAGCAGTACTTC,CSGGLAGEQYF